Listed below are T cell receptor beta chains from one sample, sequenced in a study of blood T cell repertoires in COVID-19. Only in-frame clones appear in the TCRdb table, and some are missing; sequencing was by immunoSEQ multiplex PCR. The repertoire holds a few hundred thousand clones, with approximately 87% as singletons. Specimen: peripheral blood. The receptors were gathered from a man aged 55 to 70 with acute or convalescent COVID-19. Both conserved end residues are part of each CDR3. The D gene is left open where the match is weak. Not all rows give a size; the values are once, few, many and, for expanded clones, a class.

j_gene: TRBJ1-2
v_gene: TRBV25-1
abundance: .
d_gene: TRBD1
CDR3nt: TGTGCCAGCAGTGAATTCTTACAGGGGGATGGCTACACCTTC
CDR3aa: CASSEFLQGDGYTF

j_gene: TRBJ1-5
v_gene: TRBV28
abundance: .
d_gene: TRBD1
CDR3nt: TGTGCCAGCAGTCCCGCGGACAGGGGCAGCAATCAGCCCCAGCATTTT
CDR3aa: CASSPADRGSNQPQHF

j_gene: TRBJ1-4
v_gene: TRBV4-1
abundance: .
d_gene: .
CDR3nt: TGCGCCAGCAGCCAAGCCGGGTTTCAAAAACTGTTTTTT
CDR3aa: CASSQAGFQKLFF

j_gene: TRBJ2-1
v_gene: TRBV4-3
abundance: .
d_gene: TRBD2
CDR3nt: TGCGCCAGCAGCCCATGGGCTAGCGGACCTAATGAGCAGTTCTTC
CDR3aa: CASSPWASGPNEQFF

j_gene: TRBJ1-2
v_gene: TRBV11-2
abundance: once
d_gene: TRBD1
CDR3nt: TGTGCCAGCAGCCCCCCCCCTCAGGGGGCCTATGGCTACACCTTC
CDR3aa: CASSPPPQGAYGYTF

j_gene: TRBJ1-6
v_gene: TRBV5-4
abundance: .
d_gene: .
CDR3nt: TGTGCCACAAGGGCAGGGTCGGTCTCACCCCTCCACTTT
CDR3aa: CATRAGSVSPLHF

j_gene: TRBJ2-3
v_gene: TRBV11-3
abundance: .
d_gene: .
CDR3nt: TGTGCCAGCAGCTTATTCAGGGTAAGCACAGATACGCAGTATTTT
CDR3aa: CASSLFRVSTDTQYF

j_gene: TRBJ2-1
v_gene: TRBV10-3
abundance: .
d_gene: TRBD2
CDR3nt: TGTGCCATCAGTGCGGGGACTAGCGGGAGGATGTACAATGAGCAGTTCTTC
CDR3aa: CAISAGTSGRMYNEQFF

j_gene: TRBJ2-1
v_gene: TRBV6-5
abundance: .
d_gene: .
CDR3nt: TGTGCCAGCAGTTATAGAGGAGCCCCTAATGAGCAGTTCTTC
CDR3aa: CASSYRGAPNEQFF

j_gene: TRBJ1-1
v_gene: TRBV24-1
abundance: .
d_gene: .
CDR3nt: TGTGCCACCAGTGAGGCTGGGGGGGACACTGAAGCTTTCTTT
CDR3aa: CATSEAGGDTEAFF

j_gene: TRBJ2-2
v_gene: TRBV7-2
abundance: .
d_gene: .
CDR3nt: TGTGCCAGCAGCCCCCGGGGTATCGGGGAGCTGTTTTTT
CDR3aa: CASSPRGIGELFF

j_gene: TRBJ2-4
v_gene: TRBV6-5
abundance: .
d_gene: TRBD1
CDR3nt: TGTGCCAGCATCTACAGGGGCGAAAACATTCAGTACTTC
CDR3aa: CASIYRGENIQYF